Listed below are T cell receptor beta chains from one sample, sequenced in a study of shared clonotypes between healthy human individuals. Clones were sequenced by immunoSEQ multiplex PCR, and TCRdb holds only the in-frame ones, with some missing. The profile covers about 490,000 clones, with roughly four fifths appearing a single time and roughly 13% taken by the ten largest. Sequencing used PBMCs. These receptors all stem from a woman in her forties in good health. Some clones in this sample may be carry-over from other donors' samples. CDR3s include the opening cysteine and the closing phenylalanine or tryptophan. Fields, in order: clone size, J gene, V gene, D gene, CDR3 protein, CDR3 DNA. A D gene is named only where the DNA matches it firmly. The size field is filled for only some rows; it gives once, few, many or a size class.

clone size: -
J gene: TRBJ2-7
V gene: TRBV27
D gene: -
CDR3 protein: CASRSSVPSYEQYF
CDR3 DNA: TGTGCCAGCAGATCTAGCGTACCCTCCTACGAGCAGTACTTC

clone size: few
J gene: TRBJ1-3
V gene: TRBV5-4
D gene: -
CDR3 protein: CASSYDTTSGNTIYF
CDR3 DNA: TGTGCCAGCAGCTATGACACTACCTCTGGAAACACCATATATTTT

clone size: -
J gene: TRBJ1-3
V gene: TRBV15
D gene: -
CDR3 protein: CATSRDLVMGDSGNTIYF
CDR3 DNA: -

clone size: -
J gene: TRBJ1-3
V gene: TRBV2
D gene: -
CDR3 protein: CASSERGNTIYF
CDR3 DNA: TGTGCCAGCAGTGAACGGGGAAACACCATATATTTT

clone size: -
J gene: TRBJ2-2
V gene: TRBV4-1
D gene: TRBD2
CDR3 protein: CASSQERLAGGGANTGELFF
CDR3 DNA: TGCGCCAGCAGCCAAGAACGGCTAGCGGGAGGTGGGGCGAACACCGGGGAGCTGTTTTTT

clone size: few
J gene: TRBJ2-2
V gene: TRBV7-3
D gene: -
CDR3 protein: CASGELVTGELFF
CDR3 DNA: TGTGCCAGCGGAGAACTAGTCACCGGGGAGCTGTTTTTT

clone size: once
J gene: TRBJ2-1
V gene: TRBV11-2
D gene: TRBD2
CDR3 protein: CASSFPSGRLNEQFF
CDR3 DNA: TGTGCCAGCAGCTTCCCTAGCGGGAGGTTGAATGAGCAGTTCTTC

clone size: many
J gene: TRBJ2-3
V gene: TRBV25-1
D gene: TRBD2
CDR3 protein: CASSDTSGSISRDTQYF
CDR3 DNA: TGTGCCAGCAGTGATACTAGCGGGAGTATAAGTCGAGATACGCAGTATTTT

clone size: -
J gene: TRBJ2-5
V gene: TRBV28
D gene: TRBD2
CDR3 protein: CASAAAGGKETQYF
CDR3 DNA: TGTGCCAGCGCGGCGGCGGGAGGGAAAGAGACCCAGTACTTC

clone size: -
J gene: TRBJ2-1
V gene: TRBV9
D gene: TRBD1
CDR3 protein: CASDPGTGSLAAYKPEQFF
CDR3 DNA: TGTGCCAGCGACCCGGGGACAGGGAGTCTAGCGGCCTATAAACCTGAGCAGTTCTTC

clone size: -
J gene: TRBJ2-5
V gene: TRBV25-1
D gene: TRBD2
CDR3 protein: CASSEYISGRGETQYF
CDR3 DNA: TGTGCCAGCAGTGAATATATTAGCGGGAGGGGAGAGACCCAGTACTTC

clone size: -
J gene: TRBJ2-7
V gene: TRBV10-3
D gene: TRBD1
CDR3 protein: CAISAGQAYEQYF
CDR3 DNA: TGTGCCATCAGTGCGGGACAGGCCTACGAGCAGTACTTC

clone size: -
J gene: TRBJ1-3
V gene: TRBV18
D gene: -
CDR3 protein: CASSPGLTSGNTIYF
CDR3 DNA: TGTGCCAGCTCACCTGGACTGACCTCTGGAAACACCATATATTTT

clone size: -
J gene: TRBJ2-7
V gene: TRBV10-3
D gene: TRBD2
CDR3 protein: CAISSGRTYEQYF
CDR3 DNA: TGTGCCATCAGTAGCGGGAGGACGTACGAGCAGTACTTC

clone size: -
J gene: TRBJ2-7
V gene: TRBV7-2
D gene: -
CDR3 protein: CASSPGWGRREQYF
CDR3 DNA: TGTGCCAGCAGCCCCGGCTGGGGACGGCGCGAGCAGTACTTC

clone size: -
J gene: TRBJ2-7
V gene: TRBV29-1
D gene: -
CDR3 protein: CSVQGNSYEQYF
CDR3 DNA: TGCAGCGTTCAGGGCAACTCCTACGAGCAGTACTTC

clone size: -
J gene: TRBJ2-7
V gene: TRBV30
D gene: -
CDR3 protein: CAWSEQVWSYEQYF
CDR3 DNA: TGTGCCTGGAGTGAACAGGTTTGGTCCTACGAGCAGTACTTC

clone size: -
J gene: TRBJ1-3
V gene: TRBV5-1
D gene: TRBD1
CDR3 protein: CASGTGLPSGNTIYF
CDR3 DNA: TGCGCCAGCGGGACAGGGTTACCCTCTGGAAACACCATATATTTT

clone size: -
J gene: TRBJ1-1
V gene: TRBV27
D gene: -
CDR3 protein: CASRSQPNTEAFF
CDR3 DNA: TGTGCCAGCAGGTCCCAACCGAACACTGAAGCTTTCTTT

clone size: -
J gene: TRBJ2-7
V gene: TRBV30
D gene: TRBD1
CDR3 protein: CAWRDRGKYEQYF
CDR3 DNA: TGTGCCTGGAGGGACAGGGGGAAGTACGAGCAGTACTTC

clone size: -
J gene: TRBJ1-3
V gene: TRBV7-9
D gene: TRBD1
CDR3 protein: CASSRDRGLGNTIYF
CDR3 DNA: TGTGCCAGCAGCCGGGACAGGGGACTTGGAAACACCATATATTTT

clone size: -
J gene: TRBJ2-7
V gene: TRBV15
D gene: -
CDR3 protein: CATSREGSSSYEQYF
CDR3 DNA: TGTGCCACCAGCAGAGAGGGTTCTAGTAGCTACGAGCAGTACTTC

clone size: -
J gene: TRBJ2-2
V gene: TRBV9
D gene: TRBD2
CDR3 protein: CASSAGTTPREGELFF
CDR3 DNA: TGTGCCAGCAGCGCCGGGACTACTCCAAGGGAAGGGGAGCTGTTTTTT

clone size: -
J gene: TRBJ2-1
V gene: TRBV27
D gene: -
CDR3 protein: CASRTTRGKYNEQFF
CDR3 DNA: TGTGCCAGTAGGACTACCAGGGGGAAGTACAATGAGCAGTTCTTC

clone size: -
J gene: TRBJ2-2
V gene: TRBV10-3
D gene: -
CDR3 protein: CAITSTGELFF
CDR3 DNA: TGTGCCATCACTAGCACCGGGGAGCTGTTTTTT

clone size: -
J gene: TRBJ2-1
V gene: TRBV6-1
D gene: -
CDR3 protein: CASTVQLSYNEQFF
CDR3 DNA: TGTGCCAGCACTGTACAGCTCTCCTACAATGAGCAGTTCTTC

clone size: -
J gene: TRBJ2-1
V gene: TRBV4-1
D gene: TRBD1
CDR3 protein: CASSATGLALSEQFF
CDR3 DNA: TGCGCCAGCAGCGCGACAGGGCTAGCATTGAGTGAACAGTTCTTC

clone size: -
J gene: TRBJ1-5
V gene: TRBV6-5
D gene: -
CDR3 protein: CASSYSGLNQPQHF
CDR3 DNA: TGTGCCAGCAGTTACTCAGGGTTAAATCAGCCCCAGCATTTT

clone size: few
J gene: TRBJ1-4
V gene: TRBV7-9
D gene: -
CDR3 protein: CASKFSGTANEKLFF
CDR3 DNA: TGTGCCAGTAAATTTTCCGGGACGGCTAATGAAAAACTGTTTTTT

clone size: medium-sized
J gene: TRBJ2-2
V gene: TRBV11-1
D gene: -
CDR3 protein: CARLRPPVRAGELFF
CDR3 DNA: TGTGCCAGACTTCGTCCTCCGGTTCGCGCCGGGGAGCTGTTTTTT

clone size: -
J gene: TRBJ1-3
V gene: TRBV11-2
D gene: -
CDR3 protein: CASSLDWDSGNTIYF
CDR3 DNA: TGTGCCAGCAGCTTGGACTGGGACTCTGGAAACACCATATATTTT

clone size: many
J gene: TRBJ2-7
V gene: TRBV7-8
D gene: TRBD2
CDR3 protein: CASSSRLAATYEQYF
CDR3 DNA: TGTGCCAGCAGCTCACGACTAGCGGCTACCTACGAGCAGTACTTC

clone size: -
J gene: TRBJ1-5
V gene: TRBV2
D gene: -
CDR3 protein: CASEGETGNQPQHF
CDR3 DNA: TGTGCCAGCGAAGGGGAGACAGGCAATCAGCCCCAGCATTTT

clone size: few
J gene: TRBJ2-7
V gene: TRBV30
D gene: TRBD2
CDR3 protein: CAWTPPRLAITYEQYF
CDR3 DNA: TGTGCCTGGACCCCCCCCCGACTAGCGATCACCTACGAGCAGTACTTC

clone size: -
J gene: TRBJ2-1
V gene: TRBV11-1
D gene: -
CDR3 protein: CASSFRRSAAYNEQFF
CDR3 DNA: TGTGCCAGCAGCTTTCGAAGGAGTGCCGCCTACAATGAGCAGTTCTTC

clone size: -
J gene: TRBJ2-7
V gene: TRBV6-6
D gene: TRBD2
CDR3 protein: CASSSTGLAVYEQYF
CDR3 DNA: TGTGCCAGCAGTTCCACGGGACTAGCAGTCTACGAGCAGTACTTC

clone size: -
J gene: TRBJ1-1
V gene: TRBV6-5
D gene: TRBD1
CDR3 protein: CASSYQGATAEAFF
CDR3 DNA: TGTGCCAGCAGTTACCAGGGGGCGACGGCTGAAGCTTTCTTT

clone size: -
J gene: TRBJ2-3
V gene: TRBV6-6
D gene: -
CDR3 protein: CASSTAEADTQYF
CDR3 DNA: TGTGCCAGCAGTACAGCGGAGGCAGATACGCAGTATTTT

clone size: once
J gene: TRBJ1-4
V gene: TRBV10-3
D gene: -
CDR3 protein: CAISDDYNSEFGEKLFF
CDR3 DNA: TGTGCCATCAGTGATGATTATAATTCGGAGTTTGGAGAAAAACTGTTTTTT

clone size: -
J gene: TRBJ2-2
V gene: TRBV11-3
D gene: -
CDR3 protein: CASSLDVPANTGELFF
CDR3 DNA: TGTGCCAGCAGCTTAGATGTCCCCGCGAACACCGGGGAGCTGTTTTTT

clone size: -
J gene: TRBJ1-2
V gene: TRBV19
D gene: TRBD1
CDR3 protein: CASSTGQGTDYGYTF
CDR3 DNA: TGTGCCAGTAGTACCGGACAGGGGACGGACTATGGCTACACCTTC

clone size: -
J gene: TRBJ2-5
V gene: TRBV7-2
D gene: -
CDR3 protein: CASTPAGPGAQYF
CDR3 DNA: TGTGCCAGCACCCCAGCGGGCCCCGGAGCCCAGTACTTC

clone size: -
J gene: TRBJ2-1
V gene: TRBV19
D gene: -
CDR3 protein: CASSGYTYNEQFF
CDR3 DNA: TGTGCCAGTAGCGGATACACCTACAATGAGCAGTTCTTC

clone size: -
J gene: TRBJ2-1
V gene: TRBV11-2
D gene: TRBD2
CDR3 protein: CASSLGGLAGGPYNEQFF
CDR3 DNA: TGTGCCAGCAGCTTAGGGGGGCTAGCGGGAGGACCCTACAATGAGCAGTTCTTC

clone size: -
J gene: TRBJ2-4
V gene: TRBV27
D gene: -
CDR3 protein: CASSLRGTGNIQYF
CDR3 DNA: TGTGCCAGCAGTTTAAGGGGAACGGGAAACATTCAGTACTTC

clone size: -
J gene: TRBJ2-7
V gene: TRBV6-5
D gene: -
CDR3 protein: CASRHRDRFSYEQYF
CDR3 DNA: TGTGCCAGCAGGCACCGGGACCGCTTCTCCTACGAGCAGTACTTC

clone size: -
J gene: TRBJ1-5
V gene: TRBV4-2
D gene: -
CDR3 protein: CAGSLGGDSNQPQHF
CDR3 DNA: TGTGCCGGCAGCTTAGGAGGAGATAGCAATCAGCCCCAGCATTTT

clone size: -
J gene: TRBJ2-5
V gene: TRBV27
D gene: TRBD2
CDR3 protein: CASNLAGVSGRETQYF
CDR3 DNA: TGTGCCAGCAATCTGGCAGGGGTTAGCGGGAGAGAGACCCAGTACTTC

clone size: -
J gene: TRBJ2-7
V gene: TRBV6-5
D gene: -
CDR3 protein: CASSYSRRFEEQYF
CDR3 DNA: TGTGCCAGCAGTTACTCCCGGCGGTTTGAGGAGCAGTACTTC

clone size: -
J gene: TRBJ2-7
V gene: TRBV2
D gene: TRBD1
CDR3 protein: CASRGTGDYEQYF
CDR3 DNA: TGTGCCAGCAGAGGGACAGGGGACTACGAGCAGTACTTC

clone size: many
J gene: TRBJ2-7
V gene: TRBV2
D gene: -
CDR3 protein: CASSEALGQQYF
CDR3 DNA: TGTGCCAGCAGTGAAGCGCTCGGACAGCAGTACTTC

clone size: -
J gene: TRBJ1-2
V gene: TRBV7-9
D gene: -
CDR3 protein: CASSPDSNFGYGYTF
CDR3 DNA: TGTGCCAGCAGCCCGGACAGCAACTTCGGCTATGGCTACACCTTC

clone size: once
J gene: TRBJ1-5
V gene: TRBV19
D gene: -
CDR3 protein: CASSPTGLDDQPQHF
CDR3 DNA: TGTGCCAGTAGCCCTACAGGGTTGGACGATCAGCCCCAGCATTTT

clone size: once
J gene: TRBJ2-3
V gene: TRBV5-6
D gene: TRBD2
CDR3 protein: CASSLLAGGPVVRDTQYF
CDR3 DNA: TGTGCCAGCAGCTTGCTCGCGGGAGGGCCTGTTGTGAGAGATACGCAGTATTTT

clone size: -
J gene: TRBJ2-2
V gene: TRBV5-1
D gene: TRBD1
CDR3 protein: CASSLDRGHTGELFF
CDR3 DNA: TGCGCCAGCAGCTTGGACAGGGGGCACACCGGGGAGCTGTTTTTT

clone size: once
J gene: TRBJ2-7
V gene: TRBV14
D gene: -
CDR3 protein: CASSPFLF
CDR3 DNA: TGTGCCAGCAGCCCCTTTCTCTTC

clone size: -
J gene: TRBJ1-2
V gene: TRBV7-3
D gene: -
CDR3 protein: CASPSYGYTF
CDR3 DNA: TGTGCCAGCCCCTCCTATGGCTACACCTTC